A single sample gave rise to the 20 T cell receptor beta chains below, sequenced in a study of blood T cell repertoires in COVID-19. Here immunoSEQ multiplex PCR was the method, and the copy in TCRdb shows in-frame clones only, minus some. Of about 220,000 clones detected, over 75% appear once; the ten largest clones hold about 13%. The sequencing sample was made of peripheral blood. The receptor source for this set is a human donor in a cohort sampled during active COVID-19.

J is TRBJ1-1 and V is TRBV12-3 or TRBV12-4, with a tentative D call TRBD1 (6 bases). The CDR3 is 12 residues long. V lost 7 bases and J lost 11, with 17 bases in between. CDR3 in amino acids: CASTPGGLGAFF. In DNA, the CDR3 is TGTGCCAGCACCCCGGGGGGGCTAGGGGCTTTCTTT.

The J gene is TRBJ2-3, the V gene TRBV21-1; the table's TRBD2 call for D was not verified on the DNA. TRBV21-1 corresponds to a pseudogene. The CDR3 loop spans 15 amino acids. CDR3 DNA: TGTGCCAGCAGCAAATCGGGGGGGCCCCCAGATACGCAGTATTTT. Translating gives CASSKSGGPPDTQYF.

The V call is TRBV11-1, the J call TRBJ2-5; TRBD2 aligns across 8 bases. This CDR3 has 15 residues. Trimming cost V 5 bases and J 1 base; bases outside gene matches: 6. Germline loops: CDR1 SGHAT, CDR2 FQDESV (reference sequence). The CDR3 reads CASSQGREGQETQYF. In nucleotides, the CDR3 is TGTGCCAGCAGCCAGGGACGGGAGGGCCAAGAGACCCAGTACTTC.

The chain couples TRBV5-1 to TRBJ2-3; D ambiguous. The germline gives CDR1 SGHRS, CDR2 YFSETQ. Trimming shortened V by 0 bases and J by 6 bases, and 8 bases separated the two germline ends. The CDR3 is 13 residues long. The CDR3 spells CASSLASQDTQYF. In DNA, the CDR3 is TGCGCCAGCAGCTTGGCCAGTCAGGATACGCAGTATTTT.

This clone has only a few counts. The chain has TRBV20-1 and TRBJ1-2, with 7 bases identical to TRBD1. The CDR3 is 11 amino acids. Per the germline V gene, CDR1 is DFQATT and CDR2 is SNEGSKA (reference sequence). Trimming removed 6 bases from V and 6 bases from J; junction bases left unmatched: 4. This chain's CDR3 is CSAEGTDGYTF. As DNA, the CDR3 is TGCAGTGCAGAGGGGACAGATGGCTACACCTTC.

CDR3: CASSSNAGGQETQYF. The CDR3 DNA follows: TGTGCCAGCAGCTCGAATGCGGGAGGGCAAGAGACCCAGTACTTC. The chain carries TRBV7-6 and TRBJ2-5, with TRBD2 identical over 9 bases. Trimming cost V 4 bases and J 2 bases; bases outside gene matches: 5. Germline CDR1 reads SGHVS; CDR2 reads FNYEAQ. CDR3 length: 15 amino acids. Using reference TRBV7-6 and TRBJ2-5 for the parts outside the CDR3, the full variable domain is GAGVSQSPRYKVTKRGQDVALRCDPISGHVSLYWYRQALGQGPEFLTYFNYEAQQDKSGLPNDRFSAERPEGSISTLTIQRTEQRDSAMYRCASSSNAGGQETQYFGPGTRLLVL.

The rearrangement joins TRBV6-4 to TRBJ2-7; D gene uncertain. The CDR3 has 16 residues. The germline V gene encodes CDR1 MRHNA and CDR2 SNTAGT. Between the trimmed V and J ends, which lost 0 bases and 5 bases, there was a span of 17 bases. CDR3 nucleotide sequence: TGTGCCAGCAGTGACTCGATCCAAGGCCTGGGCCACGAGCAGTACTTC. Its translation is CASSDSIQGLGHEQYF.

The chain employs TRBV7-2 and TRBJ2-2; 12 bases are shared with TRBD2. This CDR3 spans 16 amino acids. Trimming cost V 6 bases and J 7 bases; bases outside gene matches: 9. CDR1 and CDR2 (germline): SGHTA, FQGNSA. The CDR3 DNA sequence: TGTGCCAGCAGGCCACTAGCGGGAGGCGCGGACGGGGAGCTGTTTTTT. It is translated as CASRPLAGGADGELFF.

The J gene is TRBJ2-1, the V gene TRBV11-3; TRBD1 is a possible D gene (5 bases). Trimming shortened V by 5 bases and J by 2 bases, and 10 bases separated the two germline ends. CDR3 length: 14 amino acids. Per the germline V gene, CDR1 is SGHNT and CDR2 is YENEEA. CDR3: CASSRQSTYNEQFF. The CDR3 coding sequence is TGTGCCAGCAGCCGACAGAGTACCTACAATGAGCAGTTCTTC.

This clone appeared a single time. V and J are TRBV9 and TRBJ1-4; possibly TRBD1 for D (6 bases). V was pared by 4 bases and J by 0 bases, with 16 bases between. The CDR3 contains 17 residues. The germline V gene encodes CDR1 SGDLS and CDR2 YYNGEE. The CDR3 nucleotides read TGTGCCAGCAGCTCCCCGGGAGGGACATCAACTAATGAAAAACTGTTTTTT. Translating it yields CASSSPGGTSTNEKLFF.

V is TRBV6-5 and J is TRBJ1-1, with TRBD1 matching 7 bases. CDR1 and CDR2 from the germline V gene are MNHEY and SVGAGI. J lost 1 base, V lost 7 bases, and 6 bases had no gene match. This CDR3 contains 14 residues. CDR3 DNA: TGTGCCAGCACTAGGACAGGTTGGAACACTGAAGCTTTCTTT. Translated: CASTRTGWNTEAFF.

This chain links TRBV29-1 with TRBJ1-1, with D unresolved. V gave up 7 bases and J gave up 1 base, with 10 bases separating them. The germline gives CDR1 SQVTM, CDR2 ANQGSEA. The CDR3 covers 12 residues. CDR3 nucleotide sequence: TGCAGCGGTACAGTTTCGAACACTGAAGCTTTCTTT. Translation: CSGTVSNTEAFF.

The J gene is TRBJ2-3, the V gene TRBV4-1, with TRBD2 as a possible D gene (5 bases). V dropped 4 bases and J dropped 1 base, with 18 bases sitting between them. Germline CDR1 reads MGHRA; CDR2 reads YSYEKL. There are 17 residues in the CDR3. CDR3 in DNA: TGCGCCAGCAGCCTTACGGGTCCCCGGGATGGCACAGATACGCAGTATTTT. This gives the protein CASSLTGPRDGTDTQYF.

The chain uses TRBV24-1 and TRBJ2-1; 10 nucleotides agree with TRBD1. With V trimmed by 8 bases and J by 5 bases, 5 bases remained unmatched. The CDR3 length is 14 residues. Germline V gives CDR1 KGHDR, CDR2 SFDVKD. CDR3 residues: CATTDRGLNNEQFF. The CDR3 nucleotides are TGTGCCACCACCGACAGGGGGCTAAACAATGAGCAGTTCTTC.

The chain employs TRBV21-1 and TRBJ2-7; TRBD1, the D gene given by the table, was not confirmed from the DNA. TRBV21-1 is a pseudogene segment. The CDR3 totals 16 residues. The CDR3 sequence: CASSKAHPGTGPEQYF. The CDR3 DNA reads TGTGCCAGCAGCAAAGCGCACCCCGGGACAGGGCCCGAGCAGTACTTC.

This clone has a handful of counts. The same CDR3 can be traced to other DNA sequences in this sample. The J gene is TRBJ2-7, the V gene TRBV7-2; D is unresolved. The CDR3 contains 14 residues. V was shortened by 1 base and J by 0 bases, with 7 bases between the two germline ends. From germline, CDR1 is SGHTA and CDR2 FQGNSA. The CDR3 bases are TGTGCCAGCAGCTTAGGCCCAGGCTCCTACGAGCAGTACTTC. This gives the protein CASSLGPGSYEQYF.

The chain is built from TRBV20-1 and TRBJ1-5, with D tentatively TRBD1 (6 bases). This CDR3 is 14 amino acids long. Trimming took off 3 bases at V and 7 bases at J, with 16 bases between the two ends. CDR1 and CDR2 (germline): DFQATT, SNEGSKA (reference sequence). The CDR3 sequence: CSASFGGGAQPQHF. As DNA, the CDR3 is TGCAGTGCTAGTTTCGGCGGGGGCGCGCAGCCCCAGCATTTT.

This chain uses TRBV5-6 with TRBJ2-2; the D is unclear. Trimming shortened V by 0 bases and J by 6 bases, and 3 bases separated the two germline ends. The CDR3 loop spans 12 amino acids. Germline V gene lookup returns CDR1 SGHDT and CDR2 YYEEEE. CDR3 nucleotide sequence: TGTGCCAGCAGCTTGGCGTCCGGGGAGCTGTTTTTT. Protein sequence: CASSLASGELFF.

This clone was seen a single time. The chain has TRBV3-1 (or the pseudogene TRBV3-2) and TRBJ2-3; TRBD2 matches 8 bases. V lost 7 bases, J lost 1 base, and 10 bases stayed unmatched. The CDR3 is made up of 16 amino acids. The germline V gene encodes CDR1 LGHDT and CDR2 YNNKEL (reference sequence). The CDR3 DNA reads as TGTGCCAGCATCCTATCCGCGGGGGGATGCACAGATACGCAGTATTTT. Its translation is CASILSAGGCTDTQYF.

This rearrangement joins TRBV5-1 to TRBJ1-4; 7 bases fit TRBD1. The germline gives CDR1 SGHRS, CDR2 YFSETQ. This CDR3 has 15 residues. The J segment lost 5 bases and the V segment lost 0 bases, leaving 4 bases of the junction unmatched. In DNA, the CDR3 is TGCGCCAGCAGCTTGGCGGCAGGGGGGAATGAAAAACTGTTTTTT. This sequence encodes CASSLAAGGNEKLFF. The variable domain in full, with the rest retrieved from reference TRBV5-1 and TRBJ1-4, is KAGVTQTPRYLIKTRGQQVTLSCSPISGHRSVSWYQQTPGQGLQFLFEYFSETQRNKGNFPGRFSGRQFSNSRSEMNVSTLELGDSALYLCASSLAAGGNEKLFFGSGTQLSVL.